This T cell receptor beta chain was sequenced during a study of CD8+CD57+ T cells in acquired aplastic anemia. Study background: Sorted CD4+ and CD8+ cell DNA averaged about 3 ug.

Genomic DNA constituted the template upon which TCR beta VDJ and CDR3 profiling was performed. TCRdb redid the calling of the reads with MiXCR, one entry per CDR3 protein. This table has about 190,000 distinct CDR3 sequences, around half appearing once. Flow cytometry had shown expanded CD8+CD57+ cells in the patients chosen for sequencing. With no exception, the patients had severe acquired aplastic anemia. None of the patients had been given any therapy when their blood was sampled. Many counts were recorded for this clonotype. No antigen is known for it. Looked up from germline, CDR1 is DFQATT and CDR2 is SNEGSKA (reference sequence). Trimming pared 6 bases from V and 6 bases from J, leaving 9 bases between. CDR3 length: 11 residues. Findings and caveats of the study: In CD8+ cells, Simpson's diversity showed no significant difference between patients and controls.

Sequencing was carried out using sorted CD4+, CD8+, or CD8+CD57+ T cells (not recorded which) from PBMCs. The chain combines TRBV20-1 with TRBJ1-3, with a weak D call TRBD1 (5 bases). The sequence was obtained from a human donor with aplastic anemia. The CDR3 sequence: CSAKGVNTIYF. The CDR3, as DNA: TGCAGTGCCAAAGGGGTAAACACCATATATTTT.